The subject of this entry is one T cell receptor beta chain. What it binds is unknown. Template material for amplifying TCR beta CDR3 regions consisted of RNA transcripts. The HTBI primer set served for first-round RT-PCR of the TCR CDR3. Each CDR3 protein gets one entry after TCRdb re-called the multiplex PCR reads with MiXCR. The table shows over 350,000 distinct CDR3 sequences, with about 14% occurring only once. CDR3 size: 15 residues. V lost 6 bases and J lost 8; bases outside the gene matches: 13. This specimen comes from a study of T cells in Graves' hyperthyroidism and ophthalmopathy. Across the study: Peripheral blood was drawn at first diagnosis, prior to all treatment. Study results and caveats: From stable hyperthyroidism, ophthalmopathy was set apart by a 13 V-J model.

Each ophthalmopathy patient scored at least 3 on the Clinical Activity Score and at least 4 on NOSPECS grade, with duration under 3 months. Exclusion of a patient resulted from uncontrolled infection, other autoimmune disease, pregnancy or lactation. The sequenced sample consisted of blood. The sequence was obtained from a man in his fifties or sixties with Graves' ophthalmopathy. The rearrangement links TRBV12-3 or TRBV12-4 to TRBJ2-1; TRBD2 agrees at 7 bases. CDR3: CASSPVAGVSDEQFF. The DNA of the CDR3 is TGTGCCAGCAGCCCAGTGGCGGGAGTATCGGATGAGCAGTTCTTC.